Listed below are T cell receptor beta chains from one sample, sequenced in a study of cytomegalovirus exposure and HLA in healthy donors. Clones were sequenced by immunoSEQ multiplex PCR, and TCRdb holds only the in-frame ones, with some missing. The sample contains 180,000 or so clones, about four fifths of which appear only once. The sample taken for sequencing was PBMCs. These receptors came from a female donor in good health and CMV-seronegative. CDR3s include the opening cysteine and the closing phenylalanine or tryptophan. Fields, in order: V gene, clone size, J gene, D gene, CDR3 protein, CDR3 DNA. D genes are given only for firm matches. Clone size is shown for a subset of rows, as once, few, many or a class of expanded clone.

v_call: TRBV5-1; clone_size: -; j_call: TRBJ1-3; d_call: -; cdr3_aa: CASSLTGSGTIYF; cdr3_nt: TGCGCCAGCAGCTTGACGGGGTCAGGCACCATATATTTT
v_call: TRBV14; clone_size: -; j_call: TRBJ1-2; d_call: -; cdr3_aa: CASSLGAGSVYGYTF; cdr3_nt: TGTGCCAGCAGCCTGGGCGCAGGGTCGGTCTATGGCTACACCTTC
v_call: TRBV11-2; clone_size: few; j_call: TRBJ1-2; d_call: -; cdr3_aa: CASSFRGGYTF; cdr3_nt: TGTGCCAGCAGCTTCCGGGGTGGCTACACCTTC
v_call: TRBV4-3; clone_size: few; j_call: TRBJ1-1; d_call: TRBD1; cdr3_aa: CASSQDWGLGQGESEAFF; cdr3_nt: TGCGCCAGCAGCCAAGATTGGGGACTTGGACAGGGGGAAAGTGAAGCTTTCTTT
v_call: TRBV19; clone_size: -; j_call: TRBJ2-1; d_call: -; cdr3_aa: CASGSLPGNEQFF; cdr3_nt: TGTGCCAGTGGTAGCCTCCCCGGGAATGAGCAGTTCTTC
v_call: TRBV9; clone_size: few; j_call: TRBJ2-3; d_call: TRBD1; cdr3_aa: CASSPRTGSTDTQYF; cdr3_nt: TGTGCCAGCAGCCCAAGGACAGGGAGCACAGATACGCAGTATTTT
v_call: TRBV7-9; clone_size: -; j_call: TRBJ2-2; d_call: -; cdr3_aa: CSSNHGQGELFF; cdr3_nt: TGTTCCAGCAACCATGGACAAGGGGAGCTGTTTTTT
v_call: TRBV7-9; clone_size: -; j_call: TRBJ2-6; d_call: -; cdr3_aa: CASTTGVSGANVLTF; cdr3_nt: TGTGCCAGCACCACAGGAGTCTCTGGGGCCAACGTCCTGACTTTC
v_call: TRBV25-1; clone_size: -; j_call: TRBJ2-5; d_call: -; cdr3_aa: CASRPASDFQETQYF; cdr3_nt: TGTGCCAGCAGACCAGCGTCAGACTTCCAAGAGACCCAGTACTTC
v_call: TRBV2; clone_size: -; j_call: TRBJ2-1; d_call: -; cdr3_aa: CASSDRQAPYNEQFF; cdr3_nt: TGTGCCAGCAGTGACCGACAGGCCCCTTACAATGAGCAGTTCTTC
v_call: TRBV28; clone_size: -; j_call: TRBJ1-2; d_call: TRBD1; cdr3_aa: CASSFSGGYGYTF; cdr3_nt: TGTGCCAGCAGTTTTTCAGGGGGCTATGGCTACACCTTC
v_call: TRBV4-2; clone_size: -; j_call: TRBJ2-7; d_call: TRBD2; cdr3_aa: CASSQGRGSYEQYF; cdr3_nt: TGTGCCAGCAGCCAAGGGCGGGGGAGCTACGAGCAGTACTTC
v_call: TRBV7-2; clone_size: -; j_call: TRBJ2-1; d_call: TRBD2; cdr3_aa: CASSLERSSGWDEQFF; cdr3_nt: TGTGCCAGCAGCTTAGAGAGGTCTAGCGGGTGGGATGAGCAGTTCTTC
v_call: TRBV5-6; clone_size: -; j_call: TRBJ2-3; d_call: TRBD2; cdr3_aa: CASSLGGARDTQYF; cdr3_nt: TGTGCCAGCAGCCTCGGGGGGGCCCGAGATACGCAGTATTTT
v_call: TRBV5-4; clone_size: -; j_call: TRBJ2-7; d_call: TRBD2; cdr3_aa: CASSPASGSRQYF; cdr3_nt: TGTGCCAGCAGCCCCGCTAGCGGGAGCAGGCAGTACTTC
v_call: TRBV5-5; clone_size: few; j_call: TRBJ2-5; d_call: -; cdr3_aa: CASGLSWAGPQETQYF; cdr3_nt: TGTGCCAGCGGATTAAGCTGGGCAGGGCCTCAAGAGACCCAGTACTTC
v_call: TRBV7-3; clone_size: once; j_call: TRBJ1-2; d_call: TRBD1; cdr3_aa: CASSPGTGAFYGYTF; cdr3_nt: TGTGCCAGCAGCCCCGGGACAGGGGCTTTCTATGGCTACACCTTC
v_call: TRBV28; clone_size: -; j_call: TRBJ2-7; d_call: -; cdr3_aa: CASSFDIYEQYF; cdr3_nt: TGTGCCAGCAGTTTCGACATCTACGAGCAGTACTTC
v_call: TRBV10-1; clone_size: -; j_call: TRBJ2-2; d_call: TRBD2; cdr3_aa: CASSESRCLAVNTGELFF; cdr3_nt: TGCGCCAGCAGTGAGTCGAGGTGCCTAGCGGTGAACACCGGGGAGCTGTTTTTT
v_call: TRBV4-2; clone_size: -; j_call: TRBJ2-1; d_call: TRBD2; cdr3_aa: CASSQVQRLADIYNEQFF; cdr3_nt: TGTGCCAGCAGCCAAGTCCAGCGGCTAGCGGACATCTACAATGAGCAGTTCTTC
v_call: TRBV5-1; clone_size: -; j_call: TRBJ2-7; d_call: TRBD1; cdr3_aa: CASSLGQGSSYEQYF; cdr3_nt: TGCGCCAGCAGCTTGGGACAGGGATCCTCCTACGAGCAGTACTTC
v_call: TRBV19; clone_size: -; j_call: TRBJ1-2; d_call: -; cdr3_aa: CASSILRAYGYTF; cdr3_nt: TGTGCCAGTAGTATCTTGAGAGCATATGGCTACACCTTC
v_call: TRBV7-2; clone_size: few; j_call: TRBJ2-2; d_call: TRBD2; cdr3_aa: CASSLQLAGGRVTGELFF; cdr3_nt: TGTGCCAGCAGCTTACAACTAGCGGGAGGGCGCGTCACCGGGGAGCTGTTTTTT
v_call: TRBV5-1; clone_size: -; j_call: TRBJ2-7; d_call: TRBD1; cdr3_aa: CASRRDRSSYEQYF; cdr3_nt: TGCGCCAGCAGACGGGACAGGAGCTCCTACGAGCAGTACTTC
v_call: TRBV6-1; clone_size: few; j_call: TRBJ2-5; d_call: TRBD1; cdr3_aa: CATGTEQETQYF; cdr3_nt: TGTGCCACCGGGACAGAACAAGAGACCCAGTACTTC
v_call: TRBV6-6; clone_size: -; j_call: TRBJ1-1; d_call: -; cdr3_aa: CASSYRQGDTEAFF; cdr3_nt: TGTGCCAGCAGTTACAGGCAGGGCGACACTGAAGCTTTCTTT
v_call: TRBV30; clone_size: -; j_call: TRBJ2-7; d_call: -; cdr3_aa: CAFTAGLYEQYF; cdr3_nt: TGTGCCTTCACCGCAGGGTTGTACGAGCAGTACTTC
v_call: TRBV6-6; clone_size: -; j_call: TRBJ1-5; d_call: -; cdr3_aa: CASSYSARSNQPQHF; cdr3_nt: TGTGCCAGCAGTTACTCGGCCCGAAGCAATCAGCCCCAGCATTTT
v_call: TRBV6-5; clone_size: -; j_call: TRBJ1-1; d_call: -; cdr3_aa: CASSQDSMNTEAFF; cdr3_nt: TGTGCCAGCAGTCAGGACAGTATGAACACTGAAGCTTTCTTT
v_call: TRBV11-2; clone_size: -; j_call: TRBJ2-2; d_call: -; cdr3_aa: CASSARQGGSTGELFF; cdr3_nt: TGTGCCAGCAGCGCCCGACAGGGAGGTAGCACCGGGGAGCTGTTTTTT
v_call: TRBV27; clone_size: -; j_call: TRBJ2-7; d_call: TRBD1; cdr3_aa: CASELRQGHYEQYF; cdr3_nt: TGTGCCAGCGAACTGAGACAGGGGCACTACGAGCAGTACTTC
v_call: TRBV6-1; clone_size: -; j_call: TRBJ1-5; d_call: TRBD1; cdr3_aa: CASSTGGAQPQHF; cdr3_nt: TGTGCCAGTTCCACAGGGGGGGCTCAGCCCCAGCATTTT
v_call: TRBV19; clone_size: -; j_call: TRBJ1-2; d_call: -; cdr3_aa: CASFTPGRSVYGYTF; cdr3_nt: TGTGCCAGTTTTACACCCGGGAGAAGCGTCTATGGCTACACCTTC
v_call: TRBV18; clone_size: -; j_call: TRBJ2-5; d_call: TRBD2; cdr3_aa: CASSEGTSGSGAETQYF; cdr3_nt: TGTGCCAGCTCAGAGGGGACTAGCGGGAGCGGCGCAGAGACCCAGTACTTC
v_call: TRBV28; clone_size: -; j_call: TRBJ2-7; d_call: -; cdr3_aa: CATTDSFPPYEQYF; cdr3_nt: TGTGCCACCACCGACAGTTTTCCTCCCTACGAGCAGTACTTC
v_call: TRBV19; clone_size: -; j_call: TRBJ2-2; d_call: TRBD1; cdr3_aa: CASSSSGTAAGELFF; cdr3_nt: TGTGCCAGTAGTTCATCCGGGACAGCAGCCGGGGAGCTGTTTTTT
v_call: TRBV18; clone_size: once; j_call: TRBJ2-1; d_call: TRBD2; cdr3_aa: CASSPISGENNEQFF; cdr3_nt: TGTGCCAGCTCACCAATCAGCGGGGAGAACAATGAGCAGTTCTTC
v_call: TRBV7-8; clone_size: few; j_call: TRBJ1-2; d_call: -; cdr3_aa: CASSLATTGIVVGYTF; cdr3_nt: TGTGCCAGCAGCTTAGCAACTACAGGGATCGTAGTCGGCTACACCTTC
v_call: TRBV7-9; clone_size: -; j_call: TRBJ2-7; d_call: -; cdr3_aa: CSSSPSDGRAYEQYF; cdr3_nt: TGTTCCAGCAGCCCCAGCGACGGGAGAGCCTACGAGCAGTACTTC
v_call: TRBV7-2; clone_size: few; j_call: TRBJ2-2; d_call: -; cdr3_aa: CASSLGHLRTGELFF; cdr3_nt: TGTGCCAGCAGCCTAGGACACCTTAGGACCGGGGAGCTGTTTTTT